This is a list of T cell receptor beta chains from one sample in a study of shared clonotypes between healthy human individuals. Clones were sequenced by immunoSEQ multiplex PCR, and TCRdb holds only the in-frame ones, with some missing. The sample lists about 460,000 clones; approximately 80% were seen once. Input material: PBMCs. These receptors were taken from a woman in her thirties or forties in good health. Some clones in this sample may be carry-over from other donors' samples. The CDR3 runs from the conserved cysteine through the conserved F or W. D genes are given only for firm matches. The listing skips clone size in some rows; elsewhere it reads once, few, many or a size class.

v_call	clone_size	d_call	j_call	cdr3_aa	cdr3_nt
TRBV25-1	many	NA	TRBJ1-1	CASSEESTGETTEAFF	TGTGCCAGCAGTGAAGAAAGCACAGGAGAGACCACTGAAGCTTTCTTT
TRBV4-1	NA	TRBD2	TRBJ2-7	CASSLQVPSGSSYEQYF	TGCGCCAGCAGCCTCCAGGTACCTAGCGGGAGCTCCTACGAGCAGTACTTC
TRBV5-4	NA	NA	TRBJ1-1	CASSTRLGTTEAFF	TGTGCCAGCAGCACACGGTTAGGGACCACTGAAGCTTTCTTT
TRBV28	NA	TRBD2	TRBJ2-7	CASTQRLAGSYEQYF	TGTGCCAGCACCCAGAGACTAGCGGGGTCCTACGAGCAGTACTTC
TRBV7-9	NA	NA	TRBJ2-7	CASSLALEYTYEQYF	TGTGCCAGCAGCTTAGCCCTCGAATATACCTACGAGCAGTACTTC
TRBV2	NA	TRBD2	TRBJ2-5	CASSAAGVVETQYF	TGTGCCAGCAGTGCAGCGGGAGTAGTAGAGACCCAGTACTTC
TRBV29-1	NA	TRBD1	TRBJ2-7	CSVEGQGVYEQYF	TGCAGCGTTGAGGGACAGGGGGTCTACGAGCAGTACTTC
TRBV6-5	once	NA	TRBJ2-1	CASSDGFEQFF	TGTGCCAGCAGTGACGGCTTTGAGCAGTTCTTC
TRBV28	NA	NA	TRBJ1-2	CASSLTGLTNYGYTF	TGTGCCAGCAGTCTAACAGGGTTAACTAACTATGGCTACACCTTC
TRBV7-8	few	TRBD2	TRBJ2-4	CASSLVAGARNIQYF	TGTGCCAGCAGCTTAGTAGCGGGGGCGCGAAACATTCAGTACTTC
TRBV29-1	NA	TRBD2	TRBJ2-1	CSVGAGLAGLSSYNEQFF	TGCAGCGTGGGGGCGGGACTAGCGGGGCTAAGCTCCTACAATGAGCAGTTCTTC
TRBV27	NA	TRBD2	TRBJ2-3	CASSLTSGSFTDTQYF	TGTGCCAGCAGTTTGACTAGCGGGAGTTTCACAGATACGCAGTATTTT
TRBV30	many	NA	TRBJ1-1	CAWSVPAQPEAFF	TGTGCCTGGAGTGTACCCGCCCAACCTGAAGCTTTCTTT
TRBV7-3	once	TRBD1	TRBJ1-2	CASSSGQGYGYTF	TGTGCCAGCAGCTCCGGACAGGGGTATGGCTACACCTTC
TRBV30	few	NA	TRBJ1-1	CAWKGQNTEAFF	TGTGCCTGGAAGGGGCAGAACACTGAAGCTTTCTTT
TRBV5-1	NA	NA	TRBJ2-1	CASSVSGNAGNEQFF	TGCGCCAGCAGCGTAAGCGGAAATGCTGGCAATGAGCAGTTCTTC
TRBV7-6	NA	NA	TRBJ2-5	CASSLEMPRDWETQYF	TGTGCCAGCAGCTTAGAAATGCCGCGGGATTGGGAGACCCAGTACTTC
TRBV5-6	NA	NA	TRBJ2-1	CASSFWGSNNEQFF	TGTGCCAGCAGCTTTTGGGGCTCCAACAATGAGCAGTTCTTC
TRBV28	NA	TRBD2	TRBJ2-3	CASSLILSGSGADTQYF	TGTGCCAGCAGTCTTATATTGAGCGGGAGTGGCGCAGATACGCAGTATTTT
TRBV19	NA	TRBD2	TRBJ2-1	CASTPRLAGFSYNEQFF	TGTGCCAGTACCCCAAGACTAGCGGGATTCTCCTACAATGAGCAGTTCTTC
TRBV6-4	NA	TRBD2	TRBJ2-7	CASSECWTSGNYEQYF	TGTGCCAGCAGTGAATGTTGGACTAGCGGGAATTACGAGCAGTACTTC
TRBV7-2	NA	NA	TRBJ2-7	CASSSTITHYEQYF	TGTGCCAGCAGCTCTACCATAACACATTACGAGCAGTACTTC
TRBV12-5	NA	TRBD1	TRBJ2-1	CASGLGTGGREQFF	TGTGCTAGTGGTTTGGGGACAGGGGGCCGGGAGCAGTTCTTC
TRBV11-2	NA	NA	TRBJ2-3	CASSLGRDTQYF	TGTGCCAGCAGCTTAGGGCGAGATACGCAGTATTTT
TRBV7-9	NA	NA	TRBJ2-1	CASSLAPAFNEQFF	TGTGCCAGCAGCTTAGCTCCTGCTTTTAATGAGCAGTTCTTC
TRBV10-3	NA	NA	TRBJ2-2	CAISEGPNTGELFF	TGTGCCATCAGTGAAGGTCCGAACACCGGGGAGCTGTTTTTT
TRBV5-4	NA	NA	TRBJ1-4	CASTHDQQGLGEKLFF	TGTGCCAGCACCCACGATCAGCAGGGGCTAGGGGAAAAACTGTTTTTT